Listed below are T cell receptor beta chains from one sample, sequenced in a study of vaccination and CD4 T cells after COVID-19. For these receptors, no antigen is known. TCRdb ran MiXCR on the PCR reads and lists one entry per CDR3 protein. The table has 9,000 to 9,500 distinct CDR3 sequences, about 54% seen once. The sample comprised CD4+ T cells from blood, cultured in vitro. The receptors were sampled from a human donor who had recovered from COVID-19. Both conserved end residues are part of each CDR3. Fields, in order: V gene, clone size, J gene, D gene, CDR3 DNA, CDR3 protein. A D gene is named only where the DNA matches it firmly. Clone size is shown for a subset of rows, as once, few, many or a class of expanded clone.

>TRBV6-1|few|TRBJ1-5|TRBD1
TGTGCCAGCAGCACCTTGGGACAGGGGCATCAGCCCCAGCATTTT
CASSTLGQGHQPQHF
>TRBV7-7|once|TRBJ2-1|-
TGTGCTAGCAGCTTAGGGTCGTTGGCGAAGAATGAGCAGTTCTTC
CASSLGSLAKNEQFF
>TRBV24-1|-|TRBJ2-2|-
TGTGCCACCAGTAGTTATAGGGGCCGCGGCACCGGGGAGCTGTTTTTT
CATSSYRGRGTGELFF
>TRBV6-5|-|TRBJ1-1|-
TGTGCCAGCAGTTACTCGATCGCGGGGCAGGACACTGAAGCTTTCTTT
CASSYSIAGQDTEAFF
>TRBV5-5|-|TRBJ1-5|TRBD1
TGTGCCAGCAGCTTGGGGTGGACAGGGGGCAATCAGCCCCAGCATTTT
CASSLGWTGGNQPQHF
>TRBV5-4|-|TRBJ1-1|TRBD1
TGTGCCAGCAGCTCTGGGACAGGGACTGAAGCTTTCTTT
CASSSGTGTEAFF
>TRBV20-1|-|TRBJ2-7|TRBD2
TGCAGTGCTAGAAATCTAGCGGGGCTCTACGAGCAGTACTTC
CSARNLAGLYEQYF
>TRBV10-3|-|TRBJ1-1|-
TGTGCCATCAGTGATGGAACTGAAGCTTTCTTT
CAISDGTEAFF
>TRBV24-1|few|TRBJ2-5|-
TGTGCCACCAGTGCTTCCGGGACCTCAAAGTACTTC
CATSASGTSKYF
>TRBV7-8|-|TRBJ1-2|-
TGTGCCAGCAGCCGACGACGATTAGGGGGGGATGGCTACACCTTC
CASSRRRLGGDGYTF
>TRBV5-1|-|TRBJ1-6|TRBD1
TGCGCCAGCAGCTGGGGGGACAGAGATAATTCACCCCTCCACTTT
CASSWGDRDNSPLHF
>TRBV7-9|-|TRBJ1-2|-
TGTGCCAGCAGCCTCAGGGAGGTTGGCTACACCTTC
CASSLREVGYTF
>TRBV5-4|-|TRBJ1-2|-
TGTGCCAGCAGCTTTTCGGCGGGGGGCTACACCTTC
CASSFSAGGYTF
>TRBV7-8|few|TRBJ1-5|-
TGTGCCAGCAGCAGGGTGAGGACAACCGCTAATCAGCCCCAGCATTTT
CASSRVRTTANQPQHF
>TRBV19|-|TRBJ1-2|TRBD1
TGTGCCAGTACTGGGATAAACCTCGGGACAGGTTCCAACTATGGCTACACCTTC
CASTGINLGTGSNYGYTF
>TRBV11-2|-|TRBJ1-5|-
TGTGCCAGCAGCACCCGTCCAAATAGCAATCAGCCCCAGCATTTT
CASSTRPNSNQPQHF
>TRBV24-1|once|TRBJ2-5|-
TGTGCCACCAGTTGGGGGGAATTCGAAGAGACCCAGTACTTC
CATSWGEFEETQYF
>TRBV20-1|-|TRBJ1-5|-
TGCAGTGCCCTCAAGGGGTGGGAGAACAATCAGCCCCAGCATTTT
CSALKGWENNQPQHF
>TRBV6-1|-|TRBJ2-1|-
TGTGCCAGCAGCCCCCAAGAGACAGTCAATGAGCAGTTCTTC
CASSPQETVNEQFF
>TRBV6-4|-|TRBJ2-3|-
TGTGCCAGCAGTGTGTCAGCCGCGACAGATACGCAGTATTTT
CASSVSAATDTQYF
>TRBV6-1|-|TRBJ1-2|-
TGTGCCAGCAGTGGAGAGACAGCTAACTATGGCTACACCTTC
CASSGETANYGYTF
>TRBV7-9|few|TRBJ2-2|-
TGTGCCAGCAGCCACGACTCCCGGGACACCGGGGAGCTGTTTTTT
CASSHDSRDTGELFF
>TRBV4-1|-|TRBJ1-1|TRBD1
TGCGCCAGCAGCCCTCCCCTCTCGACAGGGCAGTTGATGAACACTGAAGCTTTCTTT
CASSPPLSTGQLMNTEAFF
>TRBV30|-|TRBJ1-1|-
TGTGCCTGGAGTGCAGGGATGAACACTGAAGCTTTCTTT
CAWSAGMNTEAFF
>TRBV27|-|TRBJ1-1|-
TGTGCCAGCAGTCTACAGCAGAACACTGAAGCTTTCTTT
CASSLQQNTEAFF
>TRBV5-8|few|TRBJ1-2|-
TGTGCCAGCAGCTTGCACGGTACTAACTATGGCTACACCTTC
CASSLHGTNYGYTF
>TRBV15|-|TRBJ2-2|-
TGTGCCACCAGCAGAGATATGCAGGTTGTCACCGGGGAGCTGTTTTTT
CATSRDMQVVTGELFF
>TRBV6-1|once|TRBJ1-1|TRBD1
TGTGCCAGCAGAATGGACAGGGGCTCTGGCACTGAAGCTTTCTTT
CASRMDRGSGTEAFF
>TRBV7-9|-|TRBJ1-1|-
TGTGCCAGCAGCTTAGGACGGGAGAGGGCTTTCTTT
CASSLGRERAFF